The T cell receptor beta chain described here comes from a study of T cell repertoires in cytomegalovirus infection. Across the study: Recently identified HLA-C-restricted CMV epitopes were among the peptides used. In public TCR beta signatures, there were indications of both CMV infection and matching HLA type. Notes on the study in general: HLA-C-restricted CMV-specific TCR beta clonotypes prevailed in the ex vivo response. Carriage of CMV together with the relevant HLA was identifiable through cumulative public TCR beta family frequency.

Only a few counts were recorded for this clonotype. Its matching antigen is unknown. This CDR3 is built from 14 residues. V dropped 8 bases and J dropped 4 bases, with 17 bases sitting between them. Germline V gene sequence: CDR1 LNHDA, CDR2 SQIVND (reference sequence). TCRdb re-called the reads with MiXCR, one entry per CDR3 protein. The sample has around 770,000 distinct CDR3 sequences, under 35% seen once; the top ten hold less than 15%. Material: cultured CD8+ T cells from PBMCs, obtained from culture after CMV antigen stimulation. The receptor was isolated from a human donor in good health (CMV status not recorded). Some clones in this sample may be carry-over from other donors' samples. The V and J genes are TRBV19 and TRBJ1-1, with a weak D call TRBD1 (6 bases). The DNA of the CDR3 is TGTGCCAGTTCATGGGGGGGCGGGAGCACTGAAGCTTTCTTT. Protein: CASSWGGGSTEAFF.